A selection of T cell receptor beta chains follows, all from one sample in a study of human T cells and chemical hapten exposure. TCRdb fed the reads into MiXCR, producing one record per CDR3 protein. The repertoire includes about 120,000 distinct CDR3 sequences, about 8.9% of them detected once, and approximately 1.5% sits in the top ten. The sample was whole blood. Every receptor here comes from a human donor in good health. Some clones in this sample may be carry-over from other donors' samples. Both conserved end residues are part of each CDR3. The order of the fields is V gene, J gene, D gene, clone size, CDR3 DNA, CDR3 protein. D genes are given only for firm matches. Some rows mark clone size as missing; the rest say once, few, many or name a class of expanded clone.

TRBV7-6	TRBJ1-1	-	-	TGTGCCAGCAGGCGTGGGACGGGGAACACTGAAGCTTTCTTT	CASRRGTGNTEAFF
TRBV7-9	TRBJ2-5	-	few	TGTGCCAGCAGCTTATCCGGGCGGAACCAAGAGACCCAGTACTTC	CASSLSGRNQETQYF
TRBV7-8	TRBJ2-7	-	-	TGTGCCAGCAGCTTAAGTGACATTACTTCCTACGAGCAGTACTTC	CASSLSDITSYEQYF
TRBV20-1	TRBJ1-5	TRBD1	many	TGCAGTGCTAGAGCCACAGCGGACAGGGAAATAGGTCAGCCCCAGCATTTT	CSARATADREIGQPQHF
TRBV27	TRBJ1-6	-	many	TGTGCCAGCAGTTTGCCGAATTCACCCCTCCACTTT	CASSLPNSPLHF
TRBV6-5	TRBJ1-1	-	many	TGTGCCAGTGGGGAGCCGACGACTGAAGCTTTCTTT	CASGEPTTEAFF
TRBV19	TRBJ1-2	TRBD1	few	TGTGCCAGTACCCTCAAACCGGGACAGGGGATAGATGGCTACACCTTC	CASTLKPGQGIDGYTF
TRBV27	TRBJ2-5	TRBD1	few	TGTGCCAGCGCAGACTTACAAACCGGGACAGAACAAGAGACCCAGTACTTC	CASADLQTGTEQETQYF
TRBV5-5	TRBJ2-2	-	few	TGTGCCAGCAGCTTGGTGGGACCGAACACCGGGGAGCTGTTTTTT	CASSLVGPNTGELFF
TRBV11-1	TRBJ2-7	-	-	TGTGCCAGCAGCTTAACTTCGGTCGTCGAGCAGTACTTC	CASSLTSVVEQYF
TRBV6-6	TRBJ1-4	-	many	TGTGCCAGCAGTGAGGACAGCGCAACTAATGAAAAACTGTTTTTT	CASSEDSATNEKLFF
TRBV29-1	TRBJ2-1	TRBD2	few	TGCAGCGCCAGCGGGAGATGGAATGAGCAGTTCTTC	CSASGRWNEQFF
TRBV25-1	TRBJ1-2	TRBD1	many	TGTGCCAGCAGTTGGACAGGGTCCGGTGACTATGGCTACACCTTC	CASSWTGSGDYGYTF
TRBV27	TRBJ1-1	TRBD1	many	TGTGCCAGCAATGGACAGGGGGCAGGGACTGAAGCTTTCTTT	CASNGQGAGTEAFF
TRBV11-1	TRBJ2-1	-	-	TGTGCCAGCAGGGATCAGAACAGGAACAATGAGCAGTTCTTC	CASRDQNRNNEQFF
TRBV6-1	TRBJ1-5	-	many	TGTGCCAGCAGTGAAGAGACAGGTTGGAATCAGCCCCAGCATTTT	CASSEETGWNQPQHF
TRBV18	TRBJ1-6	-	-	TGTGCCAGCTCAAAGGATCCGGGACACTTCAATTCACCCCTCCACTTT	CASSKDPGHFNSPLHF
TRBV6-2/TRBV6-3	TRBJ1-1	TRBD1	many	TGTGCCAGCAGTTCGTGGGCAGGGGGCCGAGGGAACACTGAAGCTTTCTTT	CASSSWAGGRGNTEAFF
TRBV4-1	TRBJ1-4	-	few	TGCGCCAGCAGCCGAGATCCTGGGACCCTAGGAACTGAAAAACTGTTTTTT	CASSRDPGTLGTEKLFF
TRBV20-1	TRBJ1-1	-	many	TGCAGTGCTAGAGATCCGACAGGTTCCACTGAAGCTTTCTTT	CSARDPTGSTEAFF
TRBV24-1	TRBJ2-1	TRBD2	-	TGTGCCACCAGTGATTCCACTAGCGGGAGCCAAATTTTATCCCCCTACAATGAGCAGTTCTTC	CATSDSTSGSQILSPYNEQFF
TRBV24-1	TRBJ2-3	TRBD1	few	TGTGCCACCAGTGACACCGGGACAGGGAGCGATACGCAGTATTTT	CATSDTGTGSDTQYF
TRBV29-1	TRBJ2-7	TRBD2	few	TGCAGCGTTGAAGACCGAAGCGGGAAGAGCTCCTACGAGCAGTACTTC	CSVEDRSGKSSYEQYF
TRBV3-1	TRBJ1-1	TRBD1	many	TGTGCCAGCAGCCAAGAGGGACAGGGGCACACTGAAGCTTTCTTT	CASSQEGQGHTEAFF
TRBV20-1	TRBJ2-1	TRBD2	few	TGCAGTAGCTCAGGCCCTTCTACTAGCGAGAGCTCCTACAATGAGCAGTTCTTC	CSSSGPSTSESSYNEQFF
TRBV21-1	TRBJ1-5	-	many	TGTGCCAGCAGCAAAGTTACCTCAAGTAGCAATCAGCCCCAGCATTTT	CASSKVTSSSNQPQHF
TRBV4-2	TRBJ2-7	-	many	TGTGCCAGCAGCCAAGACGGGACTTCCTACGAGCAGTACTTC	CASSQDGTSYEQYF
TRBV15	TRBJ2-6	-	few	TGTGCCACCAGCAGAGGACCGGGCTCTGGGGCCAACGTCCTGACTTTC	CATSRGPGSGANVLTF
TRBV7-9	TRBJ2-7	-	-	TGTGCCAGCAGCTTAGGTCTCGGTAGTGGGAACGAGCAGTACTTC	CASSLGLGSGNEQYF
TRBV2	TRBJ2-1	TRBD2	few	TGTGCCAGCAGCGGGACTAGCGGGAGTCGGGGCAATGAGCAGTTCTTC	CASSGTSGSRGNEQFF
TRBV20-1	TRBJ2-5	TRBD2	few	TGCAGTGCTAGAGATCTCGTGGCGGGAGGGGAGACCCAGTACTTC	CSARDLVAGGETQYF
TRBV4-1	TRBJ2-7	-	few	TGCGCCAGCAGCCAAGTAACAGCCTACTACGAGCAGTACTTC	CASSQVTAYYEQYF
TRBV7-2	TRBJ2-3	-	-	TGTGCCAGCAGCCTCCTTGTGGATACGCAGTATTTT	CASSLLVDTQYF
TRBV20-1	TRBJ2-7	-	-	TGCAGTGCTGGGGCGAGCTCCTACGAGCAGTACTTC	CSAGASSYEQYF
TRBV12-3/TRBV12-4	TRBJ2-5	-	few	TGTGCCAGCAGTAGCACAGGTCCCCAAGAGACCCAGTACTTC	CASSSTGPQETQYF
TRBV7-2	TRBJ1-2	-	few	TGTGCCAGCAGCCCCCCCCCGCCAGGGGCCTATGGCTACACCTTC	CASSPPPPGAYGYTF
TRBV10-3	TRBJ2-5	TRBD1	-	TGTGCCATCAGATCCGGGACAGGGGACCAAGAGACCCAGTACTTC	CAIRSGTGDQETQYF
TRBV29-1	TRBJ1-1	-	many	TGCAGCGTTGCCCCTGGCACTGAAGCTTTCTTT	CSVAPGTEAFF
TRBV14	TRBJ1-6	-	-	TGTGTCAGCAGCACCCAAACAGGGTCGGGTTCACCCCTCCACTTT	CVSSTQTGSGSPLHF
TRBV12-3/TRBV12-4	TRBJ1-2	-	few	TGTGCCAGCAGCCCAGGGAGTTATGGCTACACCTTC	CASSPGSYGYTF
TRBV7-9	TRBJ1-1	-	-	TGTGCCAGCAGCCGGCGGGTTAACACTGAAGCTTTCTTT	CASSRRVNTEAFF
TRBV10-3	TRBJ2-5	-	-	TGTGCCATCGCCGAGTTACAAGAGACCCAGTACTTC	CAIAELQETQYF
TRBV20-1	TRBJ2-1	-	many	TGCAGTGCCATCGATCTCAGGGGCTCGGGCAATGAGCAGTTCTTC	CSAIDLRGSGNEQFF
TRBV12-5	TRBJ1-1	-	few	TGTGCTAGTGGTTTGGTACCGACGGGCCCGAACACTGAAGCTTTCTTT	CASGLVPTGPNTEAFF